The clone carrying this TCR beta chain was counted a few times. Its specificity is unknown. The data are from a study of cytomegalovirus exposure and HLA in healthy donors. Findings of the study overall: There were several of the most significant clusters that appeared linked to common viral pathogens in a later analysis.

The CDR3 totals 15 residues. The V end lost 3 bases, the J end lost 3 bases, and 13 bases lay between the germline ends. Per germline, CDR1 SGHAT and CDR2 FQNNGV. 60 Vbeta and 13 Jbeta primers were used in PCR. Clones were read by immunoSEQ multiplex PCR, and TCRdb kept only the in-frame ones, dropping some. Of under 170,000 clones in the sample, about three fifths were seen once. This clonotype was obtained from a woman aged 60 to 75 in good health and CMV-seropositive. V and J are TRBV11-2 and TRBJ2-3; tentatively, D is TRBD2 (6 bases). Sequences were obtained from PBMCs. The CDR3 reads CASSFGGRRTDTQYF. Here the CDR3 DNA reads TGTGCCAGCAGCTTTGGAGGGAGGAGAACAGATACGCAGTATTTT.